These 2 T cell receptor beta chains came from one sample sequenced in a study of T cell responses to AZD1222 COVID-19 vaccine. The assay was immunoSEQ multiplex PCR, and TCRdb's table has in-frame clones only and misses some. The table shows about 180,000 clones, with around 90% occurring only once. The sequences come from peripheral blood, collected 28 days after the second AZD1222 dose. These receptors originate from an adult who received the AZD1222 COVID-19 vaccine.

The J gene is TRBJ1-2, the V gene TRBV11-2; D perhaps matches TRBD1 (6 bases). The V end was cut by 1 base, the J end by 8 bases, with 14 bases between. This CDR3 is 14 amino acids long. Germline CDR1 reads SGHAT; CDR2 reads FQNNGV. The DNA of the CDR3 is TGTGCCAGCAGCTTAGGGGCGGGGGCGCAGGGCTACACCTTC. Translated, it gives CASSLGAGAQGYTF.

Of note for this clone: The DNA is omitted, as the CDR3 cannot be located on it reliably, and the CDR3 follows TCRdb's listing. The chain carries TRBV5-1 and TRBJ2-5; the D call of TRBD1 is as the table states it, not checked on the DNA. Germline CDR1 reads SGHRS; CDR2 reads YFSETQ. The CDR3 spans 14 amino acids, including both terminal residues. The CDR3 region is CASSFGPGLETQYF.